This passage covers 26 T cell receptor beta chains from one sample sequenced in a study of blood T cell repertoires in COVID-19. TCRdb's table, derived via immunoSEQ multiplex PCR, lists solely in-frame clones and lacks some. The sample has around 270,000 clones; around nine tenths are singletons. Sequenced: peripheral blood. Every receptor here comes from a man aged 35 to 55 with acute or convalescent COVID-19.

The chain couples TRBV3-1 (or the pseudogene TRBV3-2) to TRBJ1-5; a weak D match, TRBD1 (6 bases). CDR1 is LGHDT and CDR2 is YNNKEL in the germline V gene (reference sequence). Deletions cut 0 bases from V and 6 bases from J, with 15 bases between. The CDR3 loop spans 16 amino acids. The CDR3 is CASSQDLPGDGQPQHF. The CDR3 region has the DNA TGTGCCAGCAGCCAAGACCTACCAGGGGACGGTCAGCCCCAGCATTTT.

CDR3 amino acids: CASSLLSGRGDGYTF. The DNA for the CDR3 is TGTGCCAGCAGCTTGCTCTCGGGCAGGGGTGATGGCTACACCTTC. The chain recombines TRBV5-5 with TRBJ1-2; D is perhaps TRBD1 (6 bases). Trimming took off 1 base at V and 6 bases at J, with 16 bases between the two ends. Germline CDR1 and CDR2: SGHKS and YYEKEE (reference sequence). CDR3 length equals 15 residues.

This chain connects TRBV6-1 to TRBJ1-1; D call uncertain. The CDR3 runs to 15 residues. V dropped 1 base and J dropped 0 bases, with 9 bases sitting between them. In germline, CDR1 is MNHNS, CDR2 SASEGT. CDR3 coding DNA: TGTGCCAGCAGTGAAGGCTCCAGTATGAACACTGAAGCTTTCTTT. Translation gives CASSEGSSMNTEAFF.

This chain's CDR3 is CASSTVTGTDTQYF. The CDR3 DNA reads as TGCGCCAGCAGCACCGTCACAGGGACAGATACGCAGTATTTT. V gene TRBV5-1 combines with J gene TRBJ2-3; D may be TRBD1 (6 bases). The V end lost 4 bases, the J end lost 3 bases, and 12 bases lay between the germline ends. CDR1 SGHRS and CDR2 YFSETQ come from the germline V gene. The CDR3 contains 14 residues.

The chain employs TRBV30 and TRBJ1-1; D is possibly TRBD1 (6 bases). The germline CDR1 and CDR2 sequences are GTSNPN and SVGIG (reference sequence). The V gene lost 4 bases and the J gene lost 8 bases, with 29 bases spanning the gap. There are 17 residues in the CDR3. CDR3: CAWTLFLSAGVPFEAFF. CDR3 nucleotides: TGTGCCTGGACCCTCTTCCTCTCCGCAGGGGTGCCCTTCGAAGCTTTCTTT.

The chain couples TRBV3-1 (or the pseudogene TRBV3-2) to TRBJ1-1, with a weak D call TRBD1 (5 bases). This CDR3 has 13 residues. With 7 bases removed from V and 5 bases from J, the gap between germline ends came to 14 bases. Germline V gene lookup returns CDR1 LGHDT and CDR2 YNNKEL (reference sequence). This CDR3 reads CASTPLPGTEAFF. DNA for the CDR3: TGTGCCAGCACCCCTCTCCCAGGGACTGAAGCTTTCTTT.

CDR3 sequence: CASEAGGFGNNEQFF. CDR3 bases: TGTGCCAGCGAGGCGGGGGGCTTTGGAAACAATGAGCAGTTCTTC. The chain carries TRBV6-6 and TRBJ2-1; 8 bases agree with TRBD2. The CDR3 consists of 15 residues. Germline CDR1 is MNHNY and CDR2 is SVGAGI (reference sequence). V lost 8 bases, J lost 5 bases, and 11 bases stayed unmatched.

The CDR3 protein is CASSYSPGSNIQYF. The CDR3 coding sequence is TGTGCCAGCAGTTACTCTCCAGGGTCAAACATTCAGTACTTC. The rearrangement links TRBV6-5 to TRBJ2-4; tentative D call: TRBD1 (5 bases). V lost 0 bases and J lost 6, with 9 bases in between. Germline V lookup: CDR1 MNHEY, CDR2 SVGAGI. CDR3 length: 14 amino acids.

This chain connects TRBV19 to TRBJ2-7, with 7 nucleotides matching TRBD2. The length of the CDR3 is 14 residues. The junction had 7 bases not matched to a gene; V was cut back by 6 bases and J by 2 bases. The germline V gene encodes CDR1 LNHDA and CDR2 SQIVND (reference sequence). CDR3 nucleotide sequence: TGTGCCAGTAGCCCGGGGAGGGGTCCCTACGAGCAGTACTTC. This translates into CASSPGRGPYEQYF.

This clone was counted a few times. The rearrangement joins TRBV5-1 to TRBJ2-3, with 8 nucleotides matching TRBD2. The CDR3 spans 17 residues. V gave up 4 bases and J gave up 3 bases; unmatched junction bases: 13. Germline V gene sequence: CDR1 SGHRS, CDR2 YFSETQ. The chain's CDR3 is CASSLYGGALRTDTQYF. CDR3 sequence (DNA): TGCGCCAGCAGCCTATACGGGGGGGCGCTTCGGACAGATACGCAGTATTTT.

This clone was observed once. The CDR3 DNA sequence: TGTGCCAGCAGTGAATTCCAGGGGGGTGGCTACACCTTC. This translates into CASSEFQGGGYTF. V is TRBV2 and J is TRBJ1-2; 7 positions match TRBD1. The junction had 4 bases not matched to a gene; V was cut back by 2 bases and J by 7 bases. The CDR3 loop spans 13 amino acids. The germline gives CDR1 SNHLY, CDR2 FYNNEI.

This sequence joins TRBV4-2 and TRBJ2-3, with TRBD2 identical over 9 bases. V lost 1 base to trimming and J lost 2 bases; unmatched junction nucleotides: 4. Germline V CDR1 and CDR2: LGHNA, YNFKEQ. This CDR3 region has 16 residues. The CDR3, as DNA: TGTGCCAGCAGCCAAGTTGGGACTAGCCCCACAGATACGCAGTATTTT. Protein: CASSQVGTSPTDTQYF.

The chain has TRBV28 and TRBJ1-5; a weak D match, TRBD1 (5 bases). V gave up 3 bases and J gave up 0 bases, with 15 bases separating them. The CDR3 contains 17 residues. Germline V gene lookup returns CDR1 MDHEN and CDR2 SYDVKM. The chain's CDR3 is CASSFWGGPNSNQPQHF. CDR3 sequence (DNA): TGTGCCAGCAGTTTTTGGGGGGGACCCAATAGCAATCAGCCCCAGCATTTT.

This chain connects TRBV24-1 to TRBJ2-1; 10 nucleotides line up with TRBD2. Germline V lookup: CDR1 KGHDR, CDR2 SFDVKD. The CDR3 covers 16 residues. The V gene end was trimmed by 4 bases and the J gene end by 7 bases; junction bases not matched to a gene: 9. The CDR3 spells CATSDPSGGAVNEQFF. CDR3 nucleotides: TGTGCCACCAGTGACCCGAGCGGGGGGGCGGTAAATGAGCAGTTCTTC.

The chain joins TRBV11-3 to TRBJ2-7; D remains unclear. This CDR3 contains 13 residues. V lost 4 bases and J 1 base, leaving 8 bases between the germline ends. Germline lookup yields CDR1 SGHNT and CDR2 YENEEA. The CDR3: CASSSTASYEQYF. In nucleotides, the CDR3 is TGTGCCAGCAGCTCCACAGCATCCTACGAGCAGTACTTC.

V usage is TRBV24-1 and J usage is TRBJ2-3, with D hard to call. The CDR3 spans 14 residues. CDR1 and CDR2 (germline): KGHDR, SFDVKD. With 4 bases removed from V and 8 bases from J, the gap between germline ends came to 15 bases. The CDR3 nucleotides are TGTGCCACCAGTGACCCTACAGAACCAGGTACGCAGTATTTT. It codes for CATSDPTEPGTQYF.

This chain joins TRBV5-1 and TRBJ2-5; D might be TRBD1 (5 bases). With 2 bases removed from V and 4 bases from J, the gap between germline ends came to 15 bases. This CDR3 spans 15 amino acids. The germline CDR1 and CDR2 sequences are SGHRS and YFSETQ. The CDR3 DNA sequence: TGCGCCAGCAGCTTCCAGGGAATAAAAGGAGAGACCCAGTACTTC. Translating gives CASSFQGIKGETQYF.

The rearrangement joins TRBV5-4 to TRBJ1-2; D ambiguous. Germline V gene lookup returns CDR1 SGHNT and CDR2 YYREEE (reference sequence). CDR3 length: 14 residues. Trimming removed 2 bases from V and 4 bases from J, with 12 bases in between. The DNA for the CDR3 is TGTGCCAGCAGCTTAGCCGGGGTCCTCTATGGCTACACCTTC. Its protein product is CASSLAGVLYGYTF.

J is TRBJ1-1 and V is TRBV18; TRBD1 matches 9 bases. The CDR3 loop spans 14 amino acids. Germline-derived CDR1 and CDR2 are KGHSH and LQKENI. The junction had 4 bases not matched to a gene; V was cut back by 4 bases and J by 4 bases. The DNA for the CDR3 is TGTGCCAGCTCACTAAACAGGGGGCTCACTGAAGCTTTCTTT. Translating it yields CASSLNRGLTEAFF.

The V gene is TRBV11-2, the J gene TRBJ2-5; tentatively, D is TRBD1 (5 bases). Germline-derived CDR1 and CDR2 are SGHAT and FQNNGV. Trimming took off 6 bases at V and 1 base at J, with 9 bases between the two ends. The CDR3 runs 13 residues. CDR3: CASRIQGQETQYF. The CDR3 bases are TGTGCCAGCAGGATCCAGGGCCAAGAGACCCAGTACTTC. The entire variable domain, with the rest obtained from reference TRBV11-2 and TRBJ2-5, is as follows: EAGVAQSPRYKIIEKRQSVAFWCNPISGHATLYWYQQILGQGPKLLIQFQNNGVVDDSQLPKDRFSAERLKGVDSTLKIQPAKLEDSAVYLCASRIQGQETQYFGPGTRLLVL.

The rearrangement links TRBV19 to TRBJ1-1; D might be TRBD1 (5 bases). CDR3 length: 15 amino acids. Germline V gives CDR1 LNHDA, CDR2 SQIVND (reference sequence). Trimming removed 5 bases at V and 5 bases at J, with 18 bases between. The CDR3 region has the DNA TGTGCCAGTAGTTCGGTTGGGGCTGGGAAAACTGAAGCTTTCTTT. Translated, it gives CASSSVGAGKTEAFF.

This clone was detected only a few times. In the same sample, other DNA sequences code for this CDR3. The chain joins TRBV5-1 to TRBJ1-5; D remains unclear. The germline V gene has CDR1 SGHRS and CDR2 YFSETQ. There are 14 residues in the CDR3. V was pared by 0 bases and J by 1 base, with 5 bases between. CDR3 loop: CASSLDGSNQPQHF. The CDR3 nucleotides are TGCGCCAGCAGCTTGGACGGGAGCAATCAGCCCCAGCATTTT.

The V call is TRBV24-1, the J call TRBJ1-2; no definite D call. Trimming took 2 bases from V and 3 from J, leaving 6 bases between them. The germline CDR1 and CDR2 sequences are KGHDR and SFDVKD. The CDR3 loop spans 13 amino acids. The CDR3 sequence is CATSDSLYYGYTF. The CDR3 nucleotides read TGTGCCACCAGTGATTCCCTGTACTATGGCTACACCTTC.

This chain connects TRBV5-6 to TRBJ1-1; perhaps TRBD1 as D (5 bases). V was shortened by 6 bases and J by 1 base, with 13 bases between the two germline ends. Germline CDR1 is SGHDT and CDR2 is YYEEEE. This CDR3 is built from 14 residues. The CDR3 reads CASKRGRGNTEAFF. The CDR3 DNA reads as TGTGCCAGCAAAAGAGGAAGGGGGAACACTGAAGCTTTCTTT.

This clone was counted between two and nine times. The genes are TRBV30 and TRBJ1-6; D possibly corresponds to TRBD1 (5 bases). V was trimmed by 1 base and J by 7 bases, leaving 14 bases between them. There are 15 residues in the CDR3. Germline loops: CDR1 GTSNPN, CDR2 SVGIG (reference sequence). The CDR3 sequence: CAWSGRGVSNSPLHF. The CDR3 bases are TGTGCCTGGAGTGGAAGGGGCGTAAGCAATTCACCCCTCCACTTT.

This chain connects TRBV30 to TRBJ1-6; no clear D gene. V dropped 2 bases and J dropped 10 bases, with 12 bases sitting between them. The CDR3 is 13 amino acids. Germline V lookup: CDR1 GTSNPN, CDR2 SVGIG (reference sequence). The CDR3: CAWSRPPGSPLHF. In nucleotides, the CDR3 is TGTGCCTGGAGTCGGCCTCCCGGGTCACCCCTCCACTTT.